This TCR beta chain was sequenced for a study of T cells in Graves' hyperthyroidism and ophthalmopathy. Turning to the study itself: It was at initial diagnosis, before any treatment, that peripheral blood was collected. Study-wide results and caveats: Most expanded thyroid clonotypes above 0.001 also appeared in blood.

RNA transcripts were the template for amplifying TCR beta CDR3 regions. The HTBI primer set was used in a first-round RT-PCR of the TCR CDR3. TCRdb ran MiXCR on the multiplex PCR reads and lists one entry per CDR3 protein. The profile shows 500,000 to 650,000 distinct CDR3 sequences, approximately 14% of them singletons. Comments on this clonotype: The antigen remains unidentified.

Germline V lookup: CDR1 MNHNS, CDR2 SASEGT. The CDR3 is 13 amino acids. V was clipped by 5 bases and J by 8 bases; unmatched bases: 5. This chain connects TRBV6-1 to TRBJ1-2; 10 bases match TRBD1. Sequences were obtained from blood. The source of this sequence is a woman aged 40 to 50 with Graves' hyperthyroidism. Here the CDR3 reads CASSTDRGRGYTF. The CDR3 region has the DNA TGTGCCAGCAGTACCGACAGGGGGCGAGGCTACACCTTC.